This T cell receptor beta chain emerged from a study of metastatic and nonmetastatic thyroid tumors. Study-wide results and caveats: Versus benign nodules, malignant thyroid tumors reportedly had significantly higher TCR beta diversity, in blood and tumor.

TCRdb re-analyzed the PCR reads using MiXCR. The sample lists 15,000 to 20,000 clones, 25% to 30% occurring once. Germline assignment: CDR1 GTSNPN and CDR2 SVGIG (reference sequence). The CDR3 extends over 13 amino acids. V was clipped by 5 bases and J by 4 bases, with 11 bases between them. In this sample, this clone turned up many times. Its antigen is currently unknown. No patient had received any treatment before thyroid surgery. This TCR was sampled from a female donor with papillary thyroid cancer or a benign thyroid nodule (not recorded which). Some clones in this sample may be carry-over from other donors' samples. Sequencing used tumor tissue. The chain couples TRBV30 to TRBJ1-4, with D unresolved. The CDR3, as DNA: TGTGCCTGGGCGGCAGGCCTTAATGAAAAACTGTTTTTT. This codes for CAWAAGLNEKLFF.